These T cell receptor beta chains were read from a single sample in a study of T-cell memory formation after mild COVID-19. From the 5' RACE reads, TCRdb called clonotypes with MiXCR, one entry per CDR3 protein. The sample records just under 550,000 distinct CDR3 sequences, roughly 21% being singletons. The source material was PBMCs or a T cell subset sorted from them (not recorded which). The receptors shown here come from an adult woman who had mild COVID-19 (a few samples of this study predate the infection). Cell type and time point are not known. CDR3s include the opening cysteine and the closing phenylalanine or tryptophan. Each record gives: CDR3 protein, J gene, V gene, clone size. Clone size is not always given. Where it is, it says once, few, many or a class for expanded clones.

CDR3 protein: CASSSHPGERTDTQYF
J gene: TRBJ2-3
V gene: TRBV7-8
clone size: NA

CDR3 protein: CAWSVRPGAPLKVSRTDTQYF
J gene: TRBJ2-3
V gene: TRBV30
clone size: NA

CDR3 protein: CAISENREGTQYF
J gene: TRBJ2-3
V gene: TRBV10-3
clone size: NA

CDR3 protein: CASSVGPPPSYEQYF
J gene: TRBJ2-7
V gene: TRBV5-1
clone size: few

CDR3 protein: CASSQPLGGEQFF
J gene: TRBJ2-1
V gene: TRBV7-6
clone size: NA

CDR3 protein: CASSLVTGIYEQYF
J gene: TRBJ2-7
V gene: TRBV5-1
clone size: NA

CDR3 protein: CASSFPPGDQSDTEAFF
J gene: TRBJ1-1
V gene: TRBV5-6
clone size: NA

CDR3 protein: CSASRTGGKETQYF
J gene: TRBJ2-5
V gene: TRBV20-1
clone size: few

CDR3 protein: CASSFGGTSSTDTQYF
J gene: TRBJ2-3
V gene: TRBV5-1
clone size: NA

CDR3 protein: CSVEGARSEAFF
J gene: TRBJ1-1
V gene: TRBV29-1
clone size: NA

CDR3 protein: CASSFGTSGARVDTQYF
J gene: TRBJ2-3
V gene: TRBV13
clone size: NA

CDR3 protein: CASSERGLPSSEQYF
J gene: TRBJ2-7
V gene: TRBV9
clone size: few

CDR3 protein: CSVGFPYSPYNEQFF
J gene: TRBJ2-1
V gene: TRBV29-1
clone size: NA

CDR3 protein: CASSPSSWSGGNTDTQYF
J gene: TRBJ2-3
V gene: TRBV4-1
clone size: NA

CDR3 protein: CASSQEHAGQGKTF
J gene: TRBJ1-2
V gene: TRBV4-3
clone size: NA

CDR3 protein: CASGFNQANQPQHF
J gene: TRBJ1-5
V gene: TRBV6-5
clone size: few

CDR3 protein: CASSPTGWAQFF
J gene: TRBJ2-1
V gene: TRBV3-1
clone size: NA

CDR3 protein: CASSQEAYSSTDTQYF
J gene: TRBJ2-3
V gene: TRBV3-1
clone size: NA

CDR3 protein: CASSLVLGILTYEQYF
J gene: TRBJ2-7
V gene: TRBV5-5
clone size: few

CDR3 protein: CASSQTRQGANYGYTF
J gene: TRBJ1-2
V gene: TRBV18
clone size: few

CDR3 protein: CASSGDSQTDTQYF
J gene: TRBJ2-3
V gene: TRBV7-3
clone size: many

CDR3 protein: CASSPGDSMGTDTQYF
J gene: TRBJ2-3
V gene: TRBV12-3/TRBV12-4
clone size: few

CDR3 protein: CASSLALGKGNTGELFF
J gene: TRBJ2-2
V gene: TRBV11-2
clone size: NA

CDR3 protein: CASTLSFGNTEAFF
J gene: TRBJ1-1
V gene: TRBV7-2
clone size: few

CDR3 protein: CASRVTGGGYGYTF
J gene: TRBJ1-2
V gene: TRBV6-5
clone size: NA

CDR3 protein: CASSEYGQRDEQYF
J gene: TRBJ2-7
V gene: TRBV6-1
clone size: NA

CDR3 protein: CATGRSGANVLTF
J gene: TRBJ2-6
V gene: TRBV12-3/TRBV12-4
clone size: few

CDR3 protein: CASRASGAGYYSNQPQHF
J gene: TRBJ1-5
V gene: TRBV12-3/TRBV12-4
clone size: NA

CDR3 protein: CASSSLQAGLYNEQFF
J gene: TRBJ2-1
V gene: TRBV7-8
clone size: few

CDR3 protein: CASRYGGTQETQYF
J gene: TRBJ2-5
V gene: TRBV7-9
clone size: NA

CDR3 protein: CATWRGGNEQFF
J gene: TRBJ2-1
V gene: TRBV6-2/TRBV6-3
clone size: few

CDR3 protein: CASSLGPRASGAGEQFF
J gene: TRBJ2-1
V gene: TRBV12-3/TRBV12-4
clone size: NA

CDR3 protein: CASSEWTSGRGGEQFF
J gene: TRBJ2-1
V gene: TRBV25-1
clone size: NA

CDR3 protein: CASSIARGTGELFF
J gene: TRBJ2-2
V gene: TRBV5-1
clone size: NA

CDR3 protein: CASKLGPTTYEQYF
J gene: TRBJ2-7
V gene: TRBV27
clone size: NA

CDR3 protein: CSAQTGPNEKLFF
J gene: TRBJ1-4
V gene: TRBV20-1
clone size: few

CDR3 protein: CASSLATSGSHNEQFF
J gene: TRBJ2-1
V gene: TRBV12-3/TRBV12-4
clone size: few

CDR3 protein: CASSQGDRGVYEQYF
J gene: TRBJ2-7
V gene: TRBV4-3
clone size: few

CDR3 protein: CATSDPGDSQETQYF
J gene: TRBJ2-5
V gene: TRBV24-1
clone size: once

CDR3 protein: CASSQSPGPYNSPLHF
J gene: TRBJ1-6
V gene: TRBV23-1
clone size: few

CDR3 protein: CACRGGRLASSYNEQFF
J gene: TRBJ2-1
V gene: TRBV28
clone size: NA

CDR3 protein: CSVEGQAMNTEAFF
J gene: TRBJ1-1
V gene: TRBV29-1
clone size: NA

CDR3 protein: CAASEGTDTQYF
J gene: TRBJ2-3
V gene: TRBV19
clone size: few

CDR3 protein: CAISLTGGAGNQPQHF
J gene: TRBJ1-5
V gene: TRBV10-3
clone size: NA

CDR3 protein: CASSYSPGKDTQYF
J gene: TRBJ2-3
V gene: TRBV6-5
clone size: few

CDR3 protein: CSVGGQVNTGELFF
J gene: TRBJ2-2
V gene: TRBV29-1
clone size: few

CDR3 protein: CASSSGASYGYTF
J gene: TRBJ1-2
V gene: TRBV12-3/TRBV12-4
clone size: NA

CDR3 protein: CASSLRSQGAGDTQYF
J gene: TRBJ2-3
V gene: TRBV11-2
clone size: NA

CDR3 protein: CASSVGTSGGELFF
J gene: TRBJ2-2
V gene: TRBV7-3
clone size: NA

CDR3 protein: CASSPRQGPSYEQYF
J gene: TRBJ2-7
V gene: TRBV7-9
clone size: NA

CDR3 protein: CASSKNSGGPYNEQFF
J gene: TRBJ2-1
V gene: TRBV2
clone size: NA

CDR3 protein: CASSPGRQRLAGGQETQYF
J gene: TRBJ2-5
V gene: TRBV18
clone size: NA

CDR3 protein: CASSMRGSGQPQHF
J gene: TRBJ1-5
V gene: TRBV7-2
clone size: NA

CDR3 protein: CSDDTGGTEAFF
J gene: TRBJ1-1
V gene: TRBV29-1
clone size: NA

CDR3 protein: CASSQGKVAEQFF
J gene: TRBJ2-1
V gene: TRBV12-3/TRBV12-4
clone size: few

CDR3 protein: CATSDAGGTEAFF
J gene: TRBJ1-1
V gene: TRBV24-1
clone size: NA

CDR3 protein: CASSLGLARYAYEQYF
J gene: TRBJ2-7
V gene: TRBV5-1
clone size: NA

CDR3 protein: CASSLQERADTQYF
J gene: TRBJ2-3
V gene: TRBV5-6
clone size: few

CDR3 protein: CASSLRAGEQYF
J gene: TRBJ2-7
V gene: TRBV28
clone size: many

CDR3 protein: CASSHTGASTDTQYF
J gene: TRBJ2-3
V gene: TRBV5-1
clone size: NA